The present entry profiles one TCR beta chain with its context. No antigen is known for it. This may be a read error: a much more frequent sequence differs by one nucleotide. Given the absence of the conserved phenylalanine or tryptophan at the CDR3 end, a read error is likely. Trimmed from V: 5 bases; trimmed from J: 2 bases; junction bases lacking a gene match: 8. Taken from the germline V gene, the CDR1 and CDR2 loops are SQVTM and ANQGSEA. The CDR3 has 16 amino acids, counting both end residues. CDR3 DNA is the only sequence kept; it has 48 bases, read in frame from the first base. Per the publication, the treatment or condition label means: live attenuated yellow fever vaccine strain. PBMCs were isolated from peripheral blood using a standard Ficoll-Paque protocol. Dynabeads CD4 and CD8 positive selection kits were used to isolate CD4 and CD8 T-cell fractions. TriZol was used to extract RNA from bulk PBMCs, from CD4 and CD8 fractions, and from dextramer-positive and dextramer-negative fractions.

This record belongs to a study of T cells after yellow fever vaccination (dated 2019 in TCRdb). General notes on the study: The SMART-Seq v4 Ultra Low Input RNA kit was used to prepare libraries from fractions with low cell numbers. Two healthy male donors, one aged 18 to 30 and one aged 30 to 39 years, made up the cohort. To follow T-cell clones before and after primary and booster YFV17D yellow fever vaccination, bulk TCR alpha and beta repertoires were sequenced over time. Blood samples were taken at several timepoints before and after primary and secondary immunization, and bulk PBMC replicates and cell subsets were isolated.

Overall results and qualifications from the work: The study included only a couple of donors, which limits how far the findings can be generalized. After the booster, most clones that had expanded after primary vaccination were detected again (over 95% of CD4 and around 88% of CD8), suggesting broad maintenance of memory. A small share of clonotypes was detected in both CD4 and CD8 compartments, with the overlap likely arising from convergent recombination. Because abundant contaminating clonotypes from the bulk population could be contained in FACS-sorted repertoires, computational filtering was required. The secondary T-cell response was found to be weaker but faster than the primary response, with a peak reached on day 5 rather than on day 15.

The instrument given in TCRdb is Illumina NovaSeq 6000. Synthesis of TCR cDNA relied on 5'RACE template switching, a step that introduced a universal primer site along with unique molecular identifiers. Priming of cDNA synthesis was performed from both the TCR alpha and TCR beta constant segments. Libraries were amplified in two PCR steps, with sample barcodes and sequencing adapters added in the second step. Sequencing of libraries was performed on Illumina HiSeq 2500 (2x100 bp) or NovaSeq (2x150 bp). The paper's data handling went like this. Reads were demultiplexed and collapsed into UMI consensus sequences with MIGEC, and V(D)J alignment was performed with MiXCR. Vaccine-responding clonotypes were defined with edgeR using replicate PBMC samples, requiring FDR below 0.01 and a log2 fold change above 5 up to day 15. Bulk clonotypes were assigned CD4 or CD8 identity according to which sequenced CD4 or CD8 repertoire held them at higher abundance. TCRdb trimmed public reads at Q25 via fastp, called clones via MiXCR and kept in-frame beta chains. A single entry per CDR3 protein holds the most common genes and DNA from its merged rows. The V and J calls come from TCRdb's annotation, not from the publication. Here the sample has 250,000 to 300,000 distinct CDR3 sequences; 7.5% to 9.5% occur a single time. The ten largest clonotypes hold over 3% of the sample.

The sequence derives from a man between 18 and 29 years old who received the YFV17D yellow fever vaccine. The sequence links TRBV29-1 to TRBJ2-6, with 8 bases matching TRBD1. Sequences were derived from CD4+ T cells sorted from PBMCs, sampled 5 days after the yellow fever booster vaccination. The DNA is TGCAGCGTTCGTCAGGGGGCCATGACTGGGGCCAACGTCCTGACTCTC. Its translation reads: CSVRQGAMTGANVLTL.